The present entry profiles one TCR beta chain with its context. Its antigen is not identified. The entry originates in a study of T cell responses to AZD1222 COVID-19 vaccine. Clones were read by immunoSEQ multiplex PCR, and TCRdb kept only the in-frame ones, dropping some. The sample holds under 130,000 clones, around 90% seen once. Findings and caveats of the study: The repertoires were collected only after the peak T cell response. Among vaccine-associated CD4 TCRs, coverage spanned spike, with dominance at 160-218 and 743-854.

This CDR3 is built from 17 residues. Germline assignment: CDR1 SGHTA and CDR2 FQGNSA. Trimming at V came to 3 bases and at J to 6 bases, leaving 10 bases not matched to a gene. V gene TRBV7-2 combines with J gene TRBJ2-1, with 11 nucleotides matching TRBD2. The sequenced sample was peripheral blood, obtained on day 0 of AZD1222 vaccination. The sequence was collected from an adult in good health. CDR3 loop: CASSLPIFSGRVNEQFF. CDR3 DNA: TGTGCCAGCAGCTTGCCTATCTTTAGCGGGAGGGTCAATGAGCAGTTCTTC.